This T cell receptor (beta chain) was obtained from a study of graft-versus-host responses after intestinal transplantation. The protocol was immunoSEQ multiplex PCR, while the TCRdb copy is restricted to in-frame clones and leaves out a portion. The sample includes thousands of clones, over 60% of them seen just once. Processing was applied to graft tissue in order to liberate intraepithelial and lamina propria lymphocytes. This CDR3 region has 15 residues. The germline V gene encodes CDR1 MNHEY and CDR2 SVGAGI. Trimming pared 0 bases from V and 0 bases from J, leaving 8 bases between. In regard to this clone: The CDR3 end shows no conserved phenylalanine or tryptophan, and so a read error is likely.

The TCR comes from a human patient who received an intestinal transplant, so some T cells may come from the graft donor. The rearrangement links TRBV6-5 to TRBJ1-1; a weak D match, TRBD1 (5 bases). Sample: ileum tissue, taken roughly 260 days after intestinal transplant. The CDR3 reads CASSYSKQVNTEAFL. The CDR3 bases are TGTGCCAGCAGTTACTCGAAACAGGTGAACACTGAAGCTTTCCTT.